What follows are 31 T cell receptor beta chains derived from one specimen sequenced in a study of cytomegalovirus exposure and HLA in healthy donors. The PCR was carried out with 60 Vbeta primers and 13 Jbeta primers. Here immunoSEQ multiplex PCR was the method, and the copy in TCRdb shows in-frame clones only, minus some. The sample includes about 110,000 clones, 70% to 80% seen only once; the top ten take roughly 2.8%. Sequencing input: PBMCs. These receptors were collected from a female donor in good health and CMV-seronegative.

The J gene is TRBJ2-7, the V gene TRBV14; 9 nucleotides match TRBD2. Germline trimming cut 2 bases from V and 1 base from J; bases unmatched to any gene: 12. The CDR3 totals 18 residues. Looked up from germline, CDR1 is SGHDN and CDR2 is FVKESK. The CDR3 DNA sequence: TGTGCCAGCAGCCAACAAGCGCGGCTAGCGGGATATTCCTACGAGCAGTACTTC. The encoded protein is CASSQQARLAGYSYEQYF.

The V call is TRBV5-1, the J call TRBJ2-1, with 8 bases fitting TRBD2. Germline values: CDR1 SGHRS, CDR2 YFSETQ. The junction had 11 bases not matched to a gene; V was cut back by 4 bases and J by 5 bases. CDR3 size: 16 residues. CDR3 in amino acids: CASSPVKREFDNEQFF. For the CDR3, the DNA is TGCGCCAGCAGCCCGGTAAAGCGGGAGTTCGACAATGAGCAGTTCTTC.

The genes are TRBV30 and TRBJ2-5, with 7 positions matching TRBD1. The junction had 9 bases not matched to a gene; V was cut back by 3 bases and J by 5 bases. Germline CDR1 reads GTSNPN; CDR2 reads SVGIG (reference sequence). The CDR3 has 14 amino acids. CDR3 in DNA: TGTGCCTGGAGGAGACAGGGTTTGGGGGAGACCCAGTACTTC. Amino acid sequence: CAWRRQGLGETQYF. Together with reference TRBV30 and TRBJ2-5, the CDR3 gives the full variable domain: SQTIHQWPATLVQPVGSPLSLECTVEGTSNPNLYWYRQAAGRGLQLLFYSVGIGQISSEVPQNLSASRPQDRQFILSSKKLLLSDSGFYLCAWRRQGLGETQYFGPGTRLLVL.

The chain combines TRBV7-2 with TRBJ2-5; 7 bases align to TRBD1. The J call is uncertain, as TRBJ2-7 better fits the DNA end. The CDR3 is made up of 14 amino acids. Germline CDR1 and CDR2: SGHTA and FQGNSA. In DNA form, the CDR3 reads TGTGCCAGCAGCCTACAGGGGTTCTCCTACGAGCAGTACTTC. Residues: CASSLQGFSYEQYF.

This chain uses TRBV19 with TRBJ2-1, with 9 bases aligning to TRBD1. V was pared by 6 bases and J by 4 bases, with 4 bases of the junction left unmatched. The CDR3 runs to 14 residues. Germline V gene data show CDR1 as LNHDA and CDR2 as SQIVND (reference sequence). The CDR3 loop reads CASSRDREYNEQFF. As DNA, the CDR3 is TGTGCCAGTAGCCGGGACAGGGAATACAATGAGCAGTTCTTC.

A few counts support this clone. V is TRBV19 and J is TRBJ1-1, with D perhaps TRBD1 (5 bases). CDR1 and CDR2 from the germline V gene are LNHDA and SQIVND (reference sequence). The V and J ends lost 5 bases and 4 bases respectively, with 11 bases between them. This CDR3 is built from 13 residues. The CDR3 sequence is CASSEGRGTEAFF. The CDR3 DNA is TGTGCCAGTAGTGAAGGGAGGGGCACTGAAGCTTTCTTT.

This chain joins TRBV5-1 and TRBJ2-3; TRBD1 aligns across 9 bases. With V trimmed by 2 bases and J by 4 bases, 14 bases remained unmatched. CDR1 and CDR2 from the germline V gene are SGHRS and YFSETQ. CDR3 length equals 18 residues. The CDR3: CASSLTTGTGRYPDTQYF. The DNA for the CDR3 is TGCGCCAGCAGCTTAACCACCGGGACAGGGAGGTACCCAGATACGCAGTATTTT. The full variable domain, completed using reference TRBV5-1 and TRBJ2-3, is KAGVTQTPRYLIKTRGQQVTLSCSPISGHRSVSWYQQTPGQGLQFLFEYFSETQRNKGNFPGRFSGRQFSNSRSEMNVSTLELGDSALYLCASSLTTGTGRYPDTQYFGPGTRLTVL.

This clone occurred a few times. The rearrangement joins TRBV4-3 to TRBJ2-1, with D unclear. The CDR3 has 14 residues. Trimming pared 0 bases from V and 5 bases from J, leaving 8 bases between. The germline CDR1 and CDR2 sequences are LGHNA and YSLEER. CDR3 DNA: TGCGCCAGCAGCCAAGAGTCAGTAAACAATGAGCAGTTCTTC. Translation: CASSQESVNNEQFF.

The rearrangement uses TRBV4-3 and TRBJ2-5; TRBD2 might be the D (6 bases). V was shortened by 3 bases and J by 11 bases, with 19 bases between the two germline ends. CDR3 length equals 14 residues. Germline V CDR1 and CDR2: LGHNA, YSLEER. The CDR3 is CASSQGTFTGEQYF. The CDR3 DNA reads as TGCGCCAGCAGCCAGGGGACGTTCACGGGGGAGCAGTACTTC.

The rearrangement uses TRBV5-8 and TRBJ2-1; 9 bases line up with TRBD2. This CDR3 contains 16 residues. Losses at the gene ends were 4 bases for V and 6 bases for J; bases not matched to a gene: 11. Germline V gene data show CDR1 as SGHTS and CDR2 as YDEGEE. CDR3 residues: CASSAGYGTSLNEQFF. The CDR3 nucleotides read TGTGCCAGCAGCGCCGGCTACGGGACTAGCCTCAATGAGCAGTTCTTC.

This sequence joins TRBV2 and TRBJ2-4; a possible D gene is TRBD2 (5 bases). Germline CDR1 and CDR2: SNHLY and FYNNEI. CDR3 length: 13 residues. V was trimmed by 4 bases and J by 7 bases, leaving 11 bases between them. The CDR3 spells CASSGVTGNIQYF. The CDR3 DNA sequence: TGTGCCAGCAGTGGGGTTACGGGGAACATTCAGTACTTC.

DNA for the CDR3: TGTGCCAGTAGTATGTCCAGGGAAGCCAAAAACATTCAGTACTTC. It yields the protein CASSMSREAKNIQYF. The chain carries TRBV19 and TRBJ2-4; D is perhaps TRBD1 (5 bases). The germline gives CDR1 LNHDA, CDR2 SQIVND (reference sequence). V was cut by 3 bases and J by 0 bases, with 9 bases left in between. CDR3 length equals 15 residues.

The chain couples TRBV18 to TRBJ2-3; tentative D call: TRBD2 (5 bases). The CDR3 covers 16 residues. The V and J ends lost 0 bases and 5 bases respectively, with 15 bases between them. Germline assignment: CDR1 KGHSH and CDR2 LQKENI. The CDR3 nucleotides read TGTGCCAGCTCACCACCGGGAGTATCCCTGGGAGATACGCAGTATTTT. Its protein product is CASSPPGVSLGDTQYF.

The CDR3 sequence: CASRPREDAYEQYF. The DNA for the CDR3 is TGTGCCTCAAGACCCCGGGAGGATGCCTACGAGCAGTACTTC. This chain uses TRBV6-5 with TRBJ2-7, with 7 bases that match TRBD2. The CDR3 is 14 amino acids. V shed 11 bases, J shed 2 bases, and the junction held 12 bases outside the gene matches. From germline, CDR1 is MNHEY and CDR2 SVGAGI.

This chain connects TRBV5-6 to TRBJ2-5; tentative D call: TRBD2 (6 bases). Trimming pared 0 bases from V and 1 base from J, leaving 7 bases between. CDR1 is SGHDT, CDR2 YYEEEE, per germline. The CDR3 sequence is 14 residues long. For the CDR3, the DNA is TGTGCCAGCAGCTTGGGCGGGACCCAAGAGACCCAGTACTTC. Its protein is CASSLGGTQETQYF. Full variable domain (rest looked up from reference TRBV5-6 and TRBJ2-5): DAGVTQSPTHLIKTRGQQVTLRCSPKSGHDTVSWYQQALGQGPQFIFQYYEEEERQRGNFPDRFSGHQFPNYSSELNVNALLLGDSALYLCASSLGGTQETQYFGPGTRLLVL.

The chain links TRBV19 to TRBJ2-5; 7 bases map to TRBD2. V shed 5 bases and J 2 bases; nucleotides not matched to a gene: 5. The V gene's germline CDR1 is LNHDA and CDR2 SQIVND (reference sequence). This CDR3 contains 14 residues. The CDR3 sequence: CASSFSGGQETQYF. The CDR3 coding sequence is TGTGCCAGTAGTTTCTCGGGGGGACAAGAGACCCAGTACTTC.

This sequence joins TRBV7-2 and TRBJ1-1, with 7 bases matching TRBD1. V lost 1 base and J lost 1; bases outside the gene matches: 3. The CDR3 loop spans 15 amino acids. Per germline, CDR1 SGHTA and CDR2 FQGNSA. The DNA of the CDR3 is TGTGCCAGCAGCTTAGTGAACAGGGGGAACACTGAAGCTTTCTTT. Encoded protein: CASSLVNRGNTEAFF.

V gene TRBV9 combines with J gene TRBJ2-1, with 11 bases lining up with TRBD2. The germline gives CDR1 SGDLS, CDR2 YYNGEE. V gave up 5 bases and J gave up 7 bases; unmatched junction bases: 5. The CDR3 length is 14 residues. The CDR3 protein is CASRPGLAANEQFF. DNA for the CDR3: TGTGCCAGCAGACCGGGACTAGCGGCTAATGAGCAGTTCTTC.

This sequence joins TRBV2 and TRBJ2-5, with TRBD2 as a possible D gene (5 bases). Germline V gene data show CDR1 as SNHLY and CDR2 as FYNNEI. The CDR3 covers 10 residues. Trimming removed 9 bases from V and 5 bases from J, with 7 bases in between. This CDR3 reads CARGEETQYF. The CDR3 DNA reads as TGTGCCAGGGGAGAGGAGACCCAGTACTTC.

The V call is TRBV7-3, the J call TRBJ2-3; 12 bases match TRBD2. Germline V gene sequence: CDR1 SGHTA, CDR2 FQGTGA. J gave up 2 bases and V 5 bases, and 5 bases lay outside the gene matches. The CDR3 has 16 amino acids. The CDR3 DNA reads as TGTGCCAGCAGCCCTCTAGCGGGGGGGGACACAGATACGCAGTATTTT. Translation: CASSPLAGGDTDTQYF.

V usage is TRBV5-6 and J usage is TRBJ2-7; the match to TRBD1 covers 9 bases. V shed 5 bases and J 2 bases; nucleotides not matched to a gene: 17. The V gene's germline CDR1 is SGHDT and CDR2 YYEEEE. The CDR3 contains 18 residues. In nucleotides, the CDR3 is TGTGCCAGCAGAGTTCTAAACCGGGACAGGGTGAGTACCTACGAGCAGTACTTC. Encoded protein: CASRVLNRDRVSTYEQYF.

The chain employs TRBV28 and TRBJ1-2; 7 bases align to TRBD1. J lost 5 bases, V lost 5 bases, and 5 bases had no gene match. The CDR3 runs to 13 residues. CDR1 MDHEN and CDR2 SYDVKM come from the germline V gene. The chain's CDR3 is CASSLTGVYGYTF. In DNA form, the CDR3 reads TGTGCCAGCAGTCTCACAGGGGTATATGGCTACACCTTC.

The V and J genes are TRBV2 and TRBJ2-7; D gene unclear. The CDR3 contains 14 residues. Trimming removed 7 bases from V and 0 bases from J, with 13 bases in between. The germline V gene has CDR1 SNHLY and CDR2 FYNNEI. The CDR3 loop reads CASIASVVSYEQYF. For the CDR3, the DNA is TGTGCCAGCATCGCCTCGGTAGTCTCCTACGAGCAGTACTTC. Complete variable domain (other parts from reference TRBV2 and TRBJ2-7): EPEVTQTPSHQVTQMGQEVILRCVPISNHLYFYWYRQILGQKVEFLVSFYNNEISEKSEIFDDQFSVERPDGSNFTLKIRSTKLEDSAMYFCASIASVVSYEQYFGPGTRLTVT.

This clone was detected only a few times. J is TRBJ2-7 and V is TRBV29-1; a possible D gene is TRBD2 (5 bases). The CDR3 sequence is 11 residues long. Per germline, CDR1 SQVTM and CDR2 ANQGSEA. V lost 5 bases and J 4 bases, leaving 9 bases between the germline ends. Here the CDR3 DNA reads TGCAGCGTTAGCGGAGTGTACGAGCAGTACTTC. Protein sequence: CSVSGVYEQYF.

The J gene is TRBJ2-1, the V gene TRBV27; perhaps TRBD1 as D (5 bases). V shed 4 bases and J shed 7 bases, with 14 bases lying between them. Germline CDR1 reads MNHEY; CDR2 reads SMNVEV (reference sequence). The CDR3 covers 14 residues. In DNA, the CDR3 is TGTGCCAGCAGTTCAACAGGACAACGGAATGAGCAGTTCTTC. Its translation is CASSSTGQRNEQFF.

V and J are TRBV7-2 and TRBJ2-7; 10 nucleotides line up with TRBD2. Germline CDR1 SGHTA, CDR2 FQGNSA. The CDR3 extends over 14 amino acids. Losses at the gene ends were 2 bases for V and 3 bases for J; bases not matched to a gene: 1. CDR3 residues: CASSLSGGDYEQYF. The CDR3 DNA reads as TGTGCCAGCAGCTTAAGCGGGGGGGACTACGAGCAGTACTTC.

This clone was recorded only once. The chain has TRBV5-4 and TRBJ2-5; D may be TRBD1 (6 bases). Trimming pared 4 bases from V and 5 bases from J, leaving 15 bases between. The CDR3 extends over 14 amino acids. The germline CDR1 and CDR2 sequences are SGHNT and YYREEE (reference sequence). The CDR3 DNA reads TGTGCCAGCAGCCCGGAGCCAGGGGAGGAGACCCAGTACTTC. This sequence encodes CASSPEPGEETQYF.

V gene TRBV30 combines with J gene TRBJ1-3, with 7 positions matching TRBD1. The V segment lost 0 bases and the J segment 8 bases; nucleotides outside the gene matches: 4. There are 13 residues in the CDR3. Germline V gives CDR1 GTSNPN, CDR2 SVGIG (reference sequence). The CDR3 region has the DNA TGTGCCTGGAGTGTAGGACAGGCAGACACCATATATTTT. Its protein is CAWSVGQADTIYF.

This clone was seen a few times. The J gene is TRBJ1-2, the V gene TRBV28, with 9 positions matching TRBD1. CDR1 is MDHEN, CDR2 SYDVKM, per germline. V gave up 6 bases and J gave up 5 bases; unmatched junction bases: 10. The CDR3 length is 15 residues. CDR3: CASRAGDRVWYGYTF. In DNA, the CDR3 is TGTGCCAGCAGGGCGGGGGACAGGGTTTGGTATGGCTACACCTTC.

V usage is TRBV11-2 and J usage is TRBJ1-1; D remains ambiguous. The CDR3 consists of 16 residues. V was clipped by 4 bases and J by 0 bases, with 15 bases between them. In germline, CDR1 is SGHAT, CDR2 FQNNGV. The CDR3 DNA reads as TGTGCCAGCAGCTCCCCCGGTCGAGCTATGAACACTGAAGCTTTCTTT. Translated: CASSSPGRAMNTEAFF. The full variable domain, its missing parts supplied by reference TRBV11-2 and TRBJ1-1, is EAGVAQSPRYKIIEKRQSVAFWCNPISGHATLYWYQQILGQGPKLLIQFQNNGVVDDSQLPKDRFSAERLKGVDSTLKIQPAKLEDSAVYLCASSSPGRAMNTEAFFGQGTRLTVV.

This clone was picked up a small number of times. J is TRBJ1-3 and V is TRBV11-2; D gene uncertain. Germline CDR1 SGHAT, CDR2 FQNNGV. V was clipped by 4 bases and J by 0 bases, with 7 bases between them. The CDR3 extends over 14 amino acids. CDR3 in amino acids: CASSSRLSGNTIYF. The CDR3 DNA sequence: TGTGCCAGCAGCTCGAGACTCTCTGGAAACACCATATATTTT.